Listed below are T cell receptor beta chains from one sample, sequenced in a study of cytomegalovirus exposure and HLA in healthy donors. Assay: immunoSEQ multiplex PCR; the TCRdb copy retains only in-frame clones and omits some. In the table there are around 150,000 clones, 73% of which are singletons. Sequencing was performed on PBMCs. The source of these receptors is a human donor in good health. Each CDR3 is given without its conserved first and last residue.

>TRBJ1-2|TRBV5-4
ASSRAGGQVSNYGYT
>TRBJ1-1|TRBV25-1
ASSDNDRNTEAF
>TRBJ1-5|TRBV2
ASTRDGNQPQH
>TRBJ2-3|TRBV5-6
ASSSTSGSPGYTDTQY
>TRBJ2-1|TRBV6-1
ASSEVLAGAGEQF
>TRBJ2-7|TRBV4-1
ASSQDPGSYEQY
>TRBJ1-6|TRBV5-4
ASSPGAGVYNSPLH
>TRBJ2-7|TRBV11-2
ASSPRLAWYEQY
>TRBJ2-5|TRBV28
ASSSRESFQETQY
>TRBJ2-7|TRBV6-1
ASSVWGESYGQY
>TRBJ2-1|TRBV30
AQGGQGAGNEQF
>TRBJ2-1|TRBV7-3
ASSFLGGTSGRNEQF
>TRBJ2-1|TRBV7-6
ASSSRQGAFNEQF
>TRBJ2-5|TRBV7-9
ASSLAAGLWGETQY
>TRBJ2-7|TRBV5-1
ASSLVAGFYEQY
>TRBJ1-1|TRBV19
ASNPNLNTEAF
>TRBJ1-5|TRBV7-8
ASSPGVQPQH
>TRBJ1-2|TRBV2
ASRRQGGNYGYT
>TRBJ2-7|TRBV29-1
SVEEGGTQY
>-|TRBV15
ATSRDRTITYEQY
>TRBJ1-3|TRBV12-5
ASGLRQGGNTIY
>TRBJ2-3|TRBV30
ACLDGGIRFDTQY
>TRBJ2-3|TRBV19
ASSMGTSGRKGQDTQY
>TRBJ2-7|TRBV11-3
ASSPWTSEYEQY
>TRBJ1-2|TRBV6-5
ASSRTGLGYT
>TRBJ2-5|TRBV5-4
ASSFGSGAEQETQY
>TRBJ1-4|TRBV30
AWTATNEKLF
>TRBJ1-5|TRBV10-3
AISAGGGNQPQH
>TRBJ2-7|TRBV2
ASSYARGLGSYEQY
>TRBJ2-5|TRBV5-4
ASSHPSGQETQY
>TRBJ2-5|TRBV7-9
ASSLARSQRGQY